The 25 T cell receptor beta chains below all came from one sample that was sequenced in a study of Ad26.COV2.S vaccination and SARS-CoV-2 variants. The data were produced by immunoSEQ multiplex PCR, yet TCRdb's version contains in-frame clones alone and is incomplete. The sample consists of about 350,000 clones, 85% of them appearing once. Treatment specified: around 19 received Ad26.COV2.S at low or high dose, single or two shots; about 5 received placebo; per-sample allocation not given. Collection of samples fell on day 63 after the first vaccine or placebo injection. The sequencing here drew on peripheral blood, taken in a trial of Ad26.COV2.S vaccine versus placebo. Receptors originate from a person between 18 and 65 years old who received the Ad26.COV2.S COVID-19 vaccine or a placebo.

J is TRBJ1-2 and V is TRBV10-2; 9 bases are a match to TRBD1. The CDR3 sequence is 14 residues long. The V gene's germline CDR1 is WSHSY and CDR2 SAAADI. The V segment lost 6 bases and the J segment 8 bases; nucleotides outside the gene matches: 10. CDR3 protein: CASRARTGDRGYTF. The CDR3 nucleotides read TGCGCCAGCAGAGCCCGGACAGGGGATAGAGGCTACACCTTC.

J is TRBJ1-4 and V is TRBV5-1; D not certain. Germline assignment: CDR1 SGHRS and CDR2 YFSETQ. This CDR3 is 15 amino acids long. V gave up 0 bases and J gave up 7 bases, with 13 bases separating them. The CDR3 DNA reads TGCGCCAGCAGCTTGGGTCACCCCGGTGGTGAAAAACTGTTTTTT. Translated, it gives CASSLGHPGGEKLFF.

The genes are TRBV19 and TRBJ2-7, with 9 bases fitting TRBD1. Germline CDR1 is LNHDA and CDR2 is SQIVND (reference sequence). This CDR3 has 16 residues. The V and J ends lost 5 bases and 4 bases, in that order; junction bases with no gene match: 12. CDR3 region: CASSSLTGGHEYEQYF. The CDR3 nucleotides read TGTGCCAGTAGTTCGCTAACAGGGGGCCATGAGTACGAGCAGTACTTC.

The V gene is TRBV28, the J gene TRBJ2-2; TRBD2 agrees at 10 bases. This CDR3 spans 20 amino acids. V trimming: 2 bases; J trimming: 8 bases; junction bases outside the gene matches: 20. Per the germline V gene, CDR1 is MDHEN and CDR2 is SYDVKM. The CDR3 DNA reads as TGTGCCAGCAGTTTACGCTTTGGAGGGGGCGAGCGGGAGGGCCTAGGGGAGCTGTTTTTT. This sequence encodes CASSLRFGGGEREGLGELFF. The entire variable domain, with the rest obtained from reference TRBV28 and TRBJ2-2, is as follows: DVKVTQSSRYLVKRTGEKVFLECVQDMDHENMFWYRQDPGLGLRLIYFSYDVKMKEKGDIPEGYSVSREKKERFSLILESASTNQTSMYLCASSLRFGGGEREGLGELFFGEGSRLTVL.

The chain recombines TRBV30 with TRBJ2-3; D is possibly TRBD2 (5 bases). The germline V gene has CDR1 GTSNPN and CDR2 SVGIG (reference sequence). Trimming shortened V by 0 bases and J by 6 bases, and 10 bases separated the two germline ends. The CDR3 totals 13 residues. CDR3 DNA sequence: TGTGCCTGGAGTGTAACGGGATGGGATACGCAGTATTTT. Translated: CAWSVTGWDTQYF. Full variable domain (remainder filled in from reference TRBV30 and TRBJ2-3): SQTIHQWPATLVQPVGSPLSLECTVEGTSNPNLYWYRQAAGRGLQLLFYSVGIGQISSEVPQNLSASRPQDRQFILSSKKLLLSDSGFYLCAWSVTGWDTQYFGPGTRLTVL.

The chain carries TRBV25-1 and TRBJ2-3, with TRBD1 matching over 8 bases. Trimming removed 9 bases from V and 0 bases from J; junction bases left unmatched: 8. The CDR3 has 15 amino acids. Germline CDR1 reads MGHDK; CDR2 reads SYGVNS. The CDR3 DNA reads TGTGCCAGTCACAGGGGGAGTTCTAGCACAGATACGCAGTATTTT. It translates to CASHRGSSSTDTQYF.

The V gene is TRBV7-2, the J gene TRBJ2-1, with D uncertain. The CDR3 has 14 amino acids. Germline assignment: CDR1 SGHTA and CDR2 FQGNSA. Trimming shortened V by 1 base and J by 4 bases, and 8 bases separated the two germline ends. The CDR3 coding sequence is TGTGCCAGCAGCTTAGGTCTAGAATACAATGAGCAGTTCTTC. Protein product: CASSLGLEYNEQFF.

The gene calls are TRBV7-9 and TRBJ2-5, with a weak D call TRBD1 (5 bases). The germline gives CDR1 SEHNR, CDR2 FQNEAQ (reference sequence). This CDR3 is 16 amino acids long. The V end lost 2 bases, the J end lost 1 base, and 14 bases lay between the germline ends. The CDR3, as DNA: TGTGCCAGCAGCTTACTTGGGAAGGGGTCCCAAGAGACCCAGTACTTC. It encodes CASSLLGKGSQETQYF.

V usage is TRBV5-1 and J usage is TRBJ1-5, with 9 nucleotides matching TRBD1. The germline CDR1 and CDR2 sequences are SGHRS and YFSETQ. The CDR3 consists of 14 residues. The V segment lost 4 bases and the J segment 6 bases; nucleotides outside the gene matches: 5. CDR3 amino acids: CASSKDRGSQPQHF. The CDR3 nucleotides are TGCGCCAGCAGCAAGGACAGGGGTTCTCAGCCCCAGCATTTT. Filled out from reference TRBV5-1 and TRBJ1-5, the complete variable domain reads KAGVTQTPRYLIKTRGQQVTLSCSPISGHRSVSWYQQTPGQGLQFLFEYFSETQRNKGNFPGRFSGRQFSNSRSEMNVSTLELGDSALYLCASSKDRGSQPQHFGDGTRLSIL.

The gene calls are TRBV7-8 and TRBJ1-2; a possible D gene is TRBD1 (6 bases). V was trimmed by 1 base and J by 2 bases, leaving 11 bases between them. CDR1 is SGHVS and CDR2 is FQNEAQ in the germline V gene. The CDR3 totals 15 residues. This CDR3 reads CASSLVGRGNYGYTF. In DNA, the CDR3 is TGTGCCAGCAGCTTAGTGGGCAGGGGAAACTATGGCTACACCTTC.

The chain recombines TRBV4-3 with TRBJ1-2; TRBD1 aligns across 8 bases. In germline, CDR1 is LGHNA, CDR2 YSLEER. This CDR3 comprises 17 residues. The V and J ends lost 0 bases and 1 base, in that order; junction bases with no gene match: 7. The DNA for the CDR3 is TGCGCCAGCAGCCAAGATTTGGGGACAGGTTTTAACTATGGCTACACCTTC. Its translation is CASSQDLGTGFNYGYTF.

The chain has TRBV27 and TRBJ2-7; 9 bases are shared with TRBD1. There are 16 residues in the CDR3. Losses at the gene ends were 5 bases for V and 2 bases for J; bases not matched to a gene: 10. Germline loops: CDR1 MNHEY, CDR2 SMNVEV (reference sequence). In DNA, the CDR3 is TGTGCCAGCAGTCCCCCGTGGGACAGGGCCCCCTACGAGCAGTACTTC. Encoded protein: CASSPPWDRAPYEQYF.

This chain connects TRBV6-2 or TRBV6-3 to TRBJ2-7; 12 nucleotides match TRBD2. Unmatched junction bases numbered 4, after V lost 4 bases and J lost 0 bases. Germline CDR1 reads MNHEY; CDR2 reads SVGEGT. This CDR3 contains 16 residues. In DNA form, the CDR3 reads TGTGCCAGCAGTTCAAGACTAGCGGGAGCCTCCTACGAGCAGTACTTC. It codes for CASSSRLAGASYEQYF.

V is TRBV30 and J is TRBJ1-6; D remains ambiguous. The germline V gene encodes CDR1 GTSNPN and CDR2 SVGIG (reference sequence). The CDR3 runs 12 residues. Trimming took 2 bases from V and 13 from J, leaving 12 bases between them. This CDR3 reads CAWSKVPGPLHF. CDR3 coding DNA: TGTGCCTGGAGTAAAGTCCCGGGGCCCCTCCACTTT.

This sequence joins TRBV7-9 and TRBJ1-2, with D possibly being TRBD1 (5 bases). Per germline, CDR1 SEHNR and CDR2 FQNEAQ (reference sequence). The germline V and J ends were trimmed by 5 bases and 6 bases, with 22 bases remaining between them. This CDR3 is 16 amino acids long. The chain's CDR3 is CASSHVAGQGPNGYTF. The DNA of the CDR3 is TGTGCCAGCAGCCACGTTGCGGGGCAGGGACCCAATGGCTACACCTTC.

The CDR3, as DNA: TGTGCCAGCAGCTACTGGTTGGGGGACCGGGGGAATTTT. This sequence encodes CASSYWLGDRGNF. The chain couples TRBV12-1 to TRBJ1-5. TRBV12-1 is classified as a pseudogene. The CDR3 has 13 residues.

This chain uses TRBV10-1 with TRBJ2-1; 7 bases align to TRBD2. CDR1 and CDR2 (germline): WNHNN, SYGVQD (reference sequence). With 3 bases clipped from V and 3 bases from J, the junction kept 2 bases outside the gene matches. The CDR3 totals 14 residues. The CDR3 region is CASSDGGNYNEQFF. In DNA form, the CDR3 reads TGCGCCAGCAGTGACGGGGGGAACTACAATGAGCAGTTCTTC.

The rearrangement uses TRBV10-3 and TRBJ1-2, with 7 positions matching TRBD1. V trimming: 3 bases; J trimming: 2 bases; junction bases outside the gene matches: 3. The germline V gene encodes CDR1 ENHRY and CDR2 SYGVKD. This CDR3 comprises 14 residues. This CDR3 reads CAISEIRGNYGYTF. The CDR3 DNA reads TGTGCCATCAGTGAAATCAGGGGGAACTATGGCTACACCTTC.

This clone was picked up a small number of times. This chain connects TRBV4-1 to TRBJ1-5; D ambiguous. The CDR3 has 15 amino acids. Germline V lookup: CDR1 MGHRA, CDR2 YSYEKL. The ends were cut back, 1 base at V and 4 bases at J, with 11 bases in the middle. CDR3 sequence (DNA): TGCGCCAGCAGCCAAGCCGAGACGGCAAATCAGCCCCAGCATTTT. Its protein product is CASSQAETANQPQHF.

This chain connects TRBV2 to TRBJ2-2; D not resolved. From germline, CDR1 is SNHLY and CDR2 FYNNEI. V gave up 4 bases and J gave up 6 bases, with 12 bases separating them. The CDR3 length is 14 residues. This CDR3 is CASSVLQTAGELFF. DNA for the CDR3: TGTGCCAGCAGTGTCCTCCAGACCGCCGGGGAGCTGTTTTTT. Based on the CDR3 plus reference TRBV2 and TRBJ2-2, the full variable domain is EPEVTQTPSHQVTQMGQEVILRCVPISNHLYFYWYRQILGQKVEFLVSFYNNEISEKSEIFDDQFSVERPDGSNFTLKIRSTKLEDSAMYFCASSVLQTAGELFFGEGSRLTVL.

This clone was picked up one time. V usage is TRBV5-5 and J usage is TRBJ2-7; no clear D. Germline V gene data show CDR1 as SGHKS and CDR2 as YYEKEE (reference sequence). This CDR3 has 14 amino acids. Trimming left V 0 bases short and J 2 bases short, with 9 bases between. CDR3 loop: CASSLAYGTYEQYF. The CDR3 coding sequence is TGTGCCAGCAGCTTGGCGTATGGGACCTACGAGCAGTACTTC.

V and J are TRBV6-6 and TRBJ2-1, with D possibly TRBD1 on 6 matching bases. Trimming took 2 bases from V and 5 from J, leaving 13 bases between them. The CDR3 covers 15 residues. Germline V CDR1 and CDR2: MNHNY, SVGAGI (reference sequence). For the CDR3, the DNA is TGTGCCAGCAGTTACGAGGGGGACGGGGACAATGAGCAGTTCTTC. This translates into CASSYEGDGDNEQFF.

J is TRBJ2-2 and V is TRBV19, with 9 positions matching TRBD2. Germline CDR1 reads LNHDA; CDR2 reads SQIVND (reference sequence). V lost 7 bases, J lost 6 bases, and 3 bases stayed unmatched. The CDR3 runs 13 residues. In DNA form, the CDR3 reads TGTGCCAGTAATCAGCGGGGGGCCGGGGAGCTGTTTTTT. The encoded protein is CASNQRGAGELFF.

The chain has TRBV21-1 and TRBJ2-7. TRBV21-1 is labeled a pseudogene. The CDR3 is 13 amino acids. CDR3 bases: TGTGCCAGCAGCAAAGGCCCCCCCTACGAGCAGTACTTC. This sequence encodes CASSKGPPYEQYF.

J is TRBJ2-4 and V is TRBV9, with D perhaps assigned TRBD1 or TRBD2 (5 bases each). Germline assignment: CDR1 SGDLS and CDR2 YYNGEE. The V end lost 4 bases, the J end lost 8 bases, and 19 bases lay between the germline ends. The length of the CDR3 is 15 residues. This chain's CDR3 is CASSYNSYRGDIQYF. In DNA, the CDR3 is TGTGCCAGCAGCTACAATTCCTACCGAGGGGACATTCAGTACTTC.